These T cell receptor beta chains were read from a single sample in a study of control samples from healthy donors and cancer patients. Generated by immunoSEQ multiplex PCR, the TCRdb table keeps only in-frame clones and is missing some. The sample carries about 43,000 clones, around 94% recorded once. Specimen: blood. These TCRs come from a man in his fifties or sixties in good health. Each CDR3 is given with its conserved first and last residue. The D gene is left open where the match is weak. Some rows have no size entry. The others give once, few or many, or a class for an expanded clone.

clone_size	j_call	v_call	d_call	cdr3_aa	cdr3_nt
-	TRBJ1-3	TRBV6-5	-	CASSPGQGNTIYF	TGTGCCAGCAGCCCGGGACAAGGAAACACCATATATTTT
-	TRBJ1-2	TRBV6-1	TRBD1	CASSEGTGDYGYTF	TGTGCCAGCAGTGAAGGGACAGGGGACTATGGCTACACCTTC
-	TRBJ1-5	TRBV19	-	CASSADNYSNQPQHF	TGTGCCAGTAGTGCTGACAATTATAGCAATCAGCCCCAGCATTTT
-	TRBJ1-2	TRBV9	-	CASSVAGALGYTF	TGTGCCAGCAGCGTAGCGGGAGCCCTTGGCTACACCTTC
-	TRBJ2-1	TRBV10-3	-	CAIRDRDSPYNEQFF	TGTGCCATCAGGGACCGGGACTCACCCTACAATGAGCAGTTCTTC
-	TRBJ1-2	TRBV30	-	CAWSEMLSKYTF	TGTGCCTGGAGTGAAATGCTCTCAAAATACACCTTC
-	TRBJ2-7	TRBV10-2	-	CASSRVGEQYF	TGCGCCAGCAGCCGAGTAGGTGAGCAGTACTTC
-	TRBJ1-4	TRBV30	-	CACYPSLTEKLFF	TGTGCCTGTTACCCCAGCCTCACAGAAAAACTGTTTTTT
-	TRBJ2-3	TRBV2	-	CASSVMGTPTDTQYF	TGTGCCAGCAGCGTCATGGGCACCCCCACAGATACGCAGTATTTT
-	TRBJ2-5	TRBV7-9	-	CASSLATETQYF	TGTGCCAGCAGCTTAGCGACGGAGACCCAGTACTTC
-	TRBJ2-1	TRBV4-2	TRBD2	CASSQDAGGPYNEQFF	TGTGCCAGCAGCCAAGATGCGGGAGGGCCCTACAATGAGCAGTTCTTC
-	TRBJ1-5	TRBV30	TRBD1	CAWSGQGYSNQPQHF	TGTGCCTGGAGTGGACAGGGGTATAGCAATCAGCCCCAGCATTTT
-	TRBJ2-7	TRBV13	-	CATGDRMYEQYF	TGTGCCACCGGGGACCGGATGTACGAGCAGTACTTC
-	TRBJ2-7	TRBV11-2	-	CASSTDWGDYEQYF	TGTGCCAGCAGTACAGACTGGGGTGACTACGAGCAGTACTTC
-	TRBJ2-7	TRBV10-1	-	CASSESTGNKAYEQYF	TGCGCCAGCAGTGAGTCGACCGGGAATAAAGCCTACGAGCAGTACTTC
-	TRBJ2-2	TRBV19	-	CASRGTGTGELFF	TGTGCCAGTAGGGGGACTGGGACCGGGGAGCTGTTTTTT
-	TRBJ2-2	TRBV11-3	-	CASSFSNTGELFF	TGTGCCAGCAGCTTTTCTAACACCGGGGAGCTGTTTTTT
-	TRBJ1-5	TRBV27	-	CASSPRGPGGPSNQPQHF	TGTGCCAGCAGTCCCCGCGGTCCGGGGGGGCCGAGCAATCAGCCCCAGCATTTT
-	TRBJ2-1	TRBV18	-	CASSPALVGGNEQFF	TGTGCCAGCTCACCGGCGCTAGTTGGTGGCAATGAGCAGTTCTTC
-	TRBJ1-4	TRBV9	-	CASSRDTGHEKLFF	TGTGCCAGCAGCCGAGATACGGGTCACGAAAAACTGTTTTTT
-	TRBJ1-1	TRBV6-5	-	CASSIRVPTAEAFF	TGTGCCAGCAGTATTAGGGTACCGACCGCTGAAGCTTTCTTT
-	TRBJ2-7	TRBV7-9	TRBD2	CASSLGLAGGEQYF	TGTGCCAGCAGCTTAGGGCTAGCGGGAGGGGAGCAGTACTTC
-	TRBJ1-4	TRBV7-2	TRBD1	CASTLGQANEKLFF	TGTGCCAGCACCCTGGGACAGGCTAATGAAAAACTGTTTTTT
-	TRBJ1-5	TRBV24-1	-	CATSEDGTANQPQHF	TGTGCCACCAGTGAGGATGGGACTGCGAATCAGCCCCAGCATTTT
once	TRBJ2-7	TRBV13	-	CASSLGPQPYEQYF	TGTGCCAGCAGCTTAGGCCCGCAGCCCTACGAGCAGTACTTC
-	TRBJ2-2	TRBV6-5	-	CASSQMGELFF	TGTGCCAGCAGTCAAATGGGGGAGCTGTTTTTT
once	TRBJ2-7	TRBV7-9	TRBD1	CASSETGGQDYYEQYF	TGTGCCAGCAGCGAGACAGGGGGCCAAGACTACTACGAGCAGTACTTC
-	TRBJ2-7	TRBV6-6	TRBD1	CASSVGDRPYEQYF	TGTGCCAGCAGTGTGGGGGACAGACCCTACGAGCAGTACTTC
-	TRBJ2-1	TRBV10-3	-	CAISPLLQRAFITSEQFF	TGTGCCATCAGTCCGCTCTTGCAGAGGGCCTTTATTACGAGTGAGCAGTTCTTC
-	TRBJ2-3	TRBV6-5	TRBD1	CASTRTGHTNTQYF	TGTGCCAGCACCCGGACAGGACACACAAATACGCAGTATTTT
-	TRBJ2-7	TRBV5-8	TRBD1	CASSETGTGGYEQYF	TGTGCCAGCAGCGAGACCGGGACAGGGGGCTACGAGCAGTACTTC
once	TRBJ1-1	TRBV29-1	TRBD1	CSVEGQGGVWNTEAFF	TGCAGCGTTGAGGGACAGGGGGGGGTCTGGAACACTGAAGCTTTCTTT
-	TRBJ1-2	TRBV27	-	CASSLFATGTYGYTF	TGTGCCAGCAGTTTATTTGCGACAGGCACCTATGGCTACACCTTC
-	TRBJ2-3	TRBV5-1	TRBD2	CASSFMASGSSTDTQYF	TGCGCCAGCAGCTTCATGGCTAGCGGGAGTAGCACAGATACGCAGTATTTT
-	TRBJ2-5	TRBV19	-	CASSIWLAAEQETQYF	TGTGCCAGTAGTATTTGGTTGGCGGCTGAGCAAGAGACCCAGTACTTC
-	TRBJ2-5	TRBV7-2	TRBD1	CASSPGTGKETQYF	TGTGCCAGCAGCCCCGGGACAGGGAAAGAGACCCAGTACTTC
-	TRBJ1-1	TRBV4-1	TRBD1	CASSHLTGGNTEAFF	TGCGCCAGCAGTCACTTAACAGGGGGGAACACTGAAGCTTTCTTT
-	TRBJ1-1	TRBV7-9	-	CASSSPVEAFF	TGTGCCAGCAGCTCCCCAGTCGAAGCTTTCTTT
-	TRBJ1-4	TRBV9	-	CASSAPRDFTTNEKLFF	TGTGCCAGCAGCGCCCCGCGGGACTTCACAACTAATGAAAAACTGTTTTTT
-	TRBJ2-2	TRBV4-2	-	CASSQDSGTGELFF	TGTGCCAGCAGCCAAGACAGTGGGACCGGGGAGCTGTTTTTT
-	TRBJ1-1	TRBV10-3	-	CAISESGAGTEAFF	TGTGCCATCAGTGAGTCGGGGGCAGGGACTGAAGCTTTCTTT
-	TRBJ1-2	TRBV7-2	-	CASSSGVVNYGYTF	TGTGCCAGCAGCTCAGGGGTGGTTAACTATGGCTACACCTTC
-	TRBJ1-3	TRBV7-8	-	CASSPFQSSGNTIYF	TGTGCCAGCAGCCCCTTTCAGAGCTCTGGAAACACCATATATTTT
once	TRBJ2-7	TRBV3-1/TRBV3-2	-	CASSQDLFPYEQYF	TGTGCCAGCAGCCAAGATCTTTTTCCCTACGAGCAGTACTTC
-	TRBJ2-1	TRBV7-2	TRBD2	CASSLGLAYNEQFF	TGTGCCAGCAGCTTAGGACTAGCGTACAATGAGCAGTTCTTC
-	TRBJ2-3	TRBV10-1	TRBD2	CASSERWREGPDTQYF	TGCGCCAGCAGTGAGAGGTGGAGGGAGGGCCCGGATACGCAGTATTTT
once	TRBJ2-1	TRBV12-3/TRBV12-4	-	CASSNRYNEQFF	TGTGCCAGCAGCAACAGGTACAATGAGCAGTTCTTC
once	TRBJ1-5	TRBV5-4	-	CASSLGGFGQPQHF	TGTGCCAGCAGCTTAGGAGGTTTTGGTCAGCCCCAGCATTTT
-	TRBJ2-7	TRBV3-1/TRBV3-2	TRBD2	CASSHGGGSYEQYF	TGTGCCAGCAGCCACGGGGGGGGCTCCTACGAGCAGTACTTC
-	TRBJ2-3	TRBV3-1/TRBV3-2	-	CASSQDLGSSADTQYF	TGTGCCAGCAGCCAAGATCTCGGGAGTAGCGCAGATACGCAGTATTTT
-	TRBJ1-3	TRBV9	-	CASSVGSGSGNTIYF	TGTGCCAGCAGCGTAGGTTCCGGCTCTGGAAACACCATATATTTT
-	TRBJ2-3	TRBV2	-	CASSEARPKIRTDTQYF	TGTGCCAGCAGTGAGGCCCGTCCCAAAATCCGCACAGATACGCAGTATTTT
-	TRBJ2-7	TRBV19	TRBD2	CASSIGAGVNEQYF	TGTGCCAGTAGTATAGGAGCGGGAGTGAACGAGCAGTACTTC
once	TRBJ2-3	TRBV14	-	CASSQERAWELSPGTDTQYF	TGTGCCAGCAGCCAAGAACGGGCCTGGGAGCTTTCTCCAGGCACAGATACGCAGTATTTT
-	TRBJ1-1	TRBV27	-	CASSHRDENTEAFF	TGTGCCAGCAGCCACAGGGATGAGAACACTGAAGCTTTCTTT
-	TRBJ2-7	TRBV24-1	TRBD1	CATSDWGSGTGVSEQYF	TGTGCCACCAGTGATTGGGGTTCCGGGACAGGGGTGTCCGAGCAGTACTTC